These 12 T cell receptor beta chains were sequenced from one sample in a study of cytomegalovirus exposure and HLA in healthy donors (dated 2017 in TCRdb). Libraries were constructed by the immunoSEQ multiplex PCR assay. For the multiplex PCR, a mixture combining 60 forward primers for TCR Vbeta segments and 13 reverse primers for TCR Jbeta segments was used. Entries here come from immuneACCESS through TCRdb and include only in-frame sequences with V and J called. Some clones fail to appear in such tables; in the studies checked, an unresolved V gene covers under half of the shortfall, and the cause of the remainder is unknown. This sample holds 100,000 to 140,000 clones; more than 70% were observed only once. The ten largest account for about 8% of the sample. The sample taken for sequencing was PBMCs. Every receptor here comes from a man aged 25-45 years in good health and CMV-seronegative.

About this clone itself: One junction end disagrees with the germline gene, perhaps due to a read error. The rearrangement links TRBV7-9 to TRBJ1-1; tentatively, D is TRBD1 (6 bases). The CDR3 runs to 14 residues. Per germline, CDR1 SEHNR and CDR2 FQNEAQ (reference sequence). CDR3 nucleotide sequence: TGTTCCAGCAGCTCAGGGACACAGAACACTGAAGCTTTCTTT. Residues: CSSSSGTQNTEAFF. Variable domain in full (rest from reference TRBV7-9 and TRBJ1-1): DTGVSQNPRHKITKRGQNVTFRCDPISEHNRLYWYRQTLGQGPEFLTYFQNEAQLEKSRLLSDRFSAERPKGSFSTLEIQRTEQGDSAMYLCSSSSGTQNTEAFFGQGTRLTVV.

J is TRBJ2-5 and V is TRBV28, with a possible D match to TRBD1 (6 bases). V lost 1 base and J 11 bases, leaving 20 bases between the germline ends. Per the germline V gene, CDR1 is MDHEN and CDR2 is SYDVKM. There are 15 residues in the CDR3. The chain's CDR3 is CASSLSRGPKEEQYF. In DNA form, the CDR3 reads TGTGCCAGCAGTTTATCCAGGGGCCCTAAGGAGGAGCAGTACTTC.

This chain links TRBV5-4 with TRBJ2-3; possible D gene TRBD1, 5 bases. The CDR3 has 17 amino acids. Trimming removed 4 bases at V and 0 bases at J, with 18 bases between. Looked up from germline, CDR1 is SGHNT and CDR2 is YYREEE (reference sequence). DNA of the CDR3: TGTGCCAGCAGCATCGACTCGACAGCGACTAGCACAGATACGCAGTATTTT. This translates into CASSIDSTATSTDTQYF.

This sequence joins TRBV5-1 and TRBJ2-3; D is perhaps TRBD2 (6 bases). V lost 0 bases and J lost 1, with 18 bases in between. CDR1 is SGHRS, CDR2 YFSETQ, per germline. CDR3 length: 18 amino acids. The CDR3 bases are TGCGCCAGCAGCTTGGACCCCACAGGCGGAGGGGGCACAGATACGCAGTATTTT. Its protein product is CASSLDPTGGGGTDTQYF.

The J gene is TRBJ2-1, the V gene TRBV7-2; TRBD2 matches at 8 bases. Losses at the gene ends were 5 bases for V and 3 bases for J; bases not matched to a gene: 6. The CDR3 length is 15 residues. Germline-derived CDR1 and CDR2 are SGHTA and FQGNSA. CDR3 nucleotides: TGTGCCAGCAGCACAACCGGGACTAGCTACAATGAGCAGTTCTTC. It specifies CASSTTGTSYNEQFF.

This chain links TRBV6-1 with TRBJ2-1; D is perhaps TRBD1 (6 bases). The CDR3 length is 14 residues. The germline V and J ends were trimmed by 11 bases and 0 bases, with 14 bases remaining between them. CDR1 is MNHNS and CDR2 is SASEGT in the germline V gene. CDR3 region: CAGSPGDSYNEQFF. The CDR3 DNA is TGTGCCGGGAGCCCAGGGGACTCCTACAATGAGCAGTTCTTC.

The rearrangement links TRBV15 to TRBJ2-1, with a tentative D call TRBD1 (5 bases). Between the trimmed V and J ends, which lost 4 bases and 2 bases, there was a span of 12 bases. CDR3 size: 15 residues. The germline gives CDR1 LNHNV, CDR2 YYDKDF (reference sequence). CDR3 sequence reads: CATSKTRQPYNEQFF. DNA for the CDR3: TGTGCCACCAGCAAAACGAGACAGCCCTACAATGAGCAGTTCTTC.

The V and J genes are TRBV18 and TRBJ2-7; TRBD1 matches at 7 bases. This CDR3 spans 15 amino acids. The V and J ends lost 2 bases and 2 bases, in that order; junction bases with no gene match: 6. Germline lookup yields CDR1 KGHSH and CDR2 LQKENI. The CDR3 reads CASSPTRQGTYEQYF. CDR3 nucleotide sequence: TGTGCCAGCTCACCAACCAGACAGGGAACCTACGAGCAGTACTTC. Complete variable domain (other parts from reference TRBV18 and TRBJ2-7): NAGVMQNPRHLVRRRGQEARLRCSPMKGHSHVYWYRQLPEEGLKFMVYLQKENIIDESGMPKERFSAEFPKEGPSILRIQQVVRGDSAAYFCASSPTRQGTYEQYFGPGTRLTVT.

This clone appeared many times. This rearrangement joins TRBV6-1 to TRBJ2-1; 9 bases match TRBD1. Germline CDR1 is MNHNS and CDR2 is SASEGT. This CDR3 comprises 12 residues. V shed 4 bases and J 9 bases; nucleotides not matched to a gene: 1. In DNA, the CDR3 is TGTGCCAGCAGTGGGGACAGGGTTGAGCAGTTCTTC. Its protein is CASSGDRVEQFF.

This chain links TRBV7-9 with TRBJ1-6, with D hard to call. V lost 3 bases to trimming and J lost 4 bases, with 7 bases between them. This CDR3 region has 14 residues. The germline CDR1 and CDR2 sequences are SEHNR and FQNEAQ (reference sequence). CDR3 sequence reads: CASSFNRYNSPLHF. CDR3 coding DNA: TGTGCCAGCAGCTTCAACAGATATAATTCACCCCTCCACTTT.

This sequence joins TRBV28 and TRBJ2-1; D call uncertain. V gave up 8 bases and J gave up 4 bases, with 18 bases separating them. Germline V gives CDR1 MDHEN, CDR2 SYDVKM. This CDR3 region has 15 residues. CDR3 bases: TGTGCCAGCTCCGCCTATAACGACGGGTACAATGAGCAGTTCTTC. Residues: CASSAYNDGYNEQFF.

The rearrangement joins TRBV20-1 to TRBJ1-2; D gene ambiguous. V was cut by 1 base and J by 10 bases, with 10 bases left in between. CDR1 and CDR2 (germline): DFQATT, SNEGSKA (reference sequence). The CDR3 covers 11 residues. This CDR3 reads CSARGGDLYTF. CDR3 bases: TGCAGTGCTAGAGGAGGAGATCTCTACACCTTC.